This T cell receptor beta chain was obtained from a study of CD8 T cells in ankylosing spondylitis. Study conclusions and caveats: It appeared that ankylosing spondylitis blood was characterized by a TCR beta motif of fewer than ten highly homologous variants.

For this clonotype: Its antigen remains unknown.

TCRdb reanalysed the 5' RACE reads using MiXCR and keeps one entry per CDR3 protein. The sample gives under 550,000 distinct CDR3 sequences, about 25% of which show up once; about 0.92% is in the top ten. V shed 1 base and J shed 2 bases, with 11 bases lying between them. The CDR3 extends over 15 amino acids. Germline CDR1 SEHNR, CDR2 FQNEAQ (reference sequence). This TCR was sampled from a male donor with ankylosing spondylitis. This chain joins TRBV7-9 and TRBJ1-2, with D maybe TRBD1 (5 bases). Input material: blood, either unsorted or a sorted T cell fraction (not recorded which). CDR3 loop: CASSLDGGKNYGYTF. The CDR3 bases are TGTGCCAGCAGCTTAGATGGGGGAAAGAACTATGGCTACACCTTC.